A selection of T cell receptor beta chains follows, all from one sample in a study of T cells after posttransplantation cyclophosphamide. The method was immunoSEQ multiplex PCR; TCRdb's version includes in-frame clones alone and lacks a portion of them. The repertoire has 20,000 to 25,000 clones, under 85% of them found once; the top ten carry about 0.61%. The sample was memory CD4+ T cells sorted from PBMCs. These receptors were collected from a woman aged 60-75 years in good health, CMV-negative, and a related stem cell transplant donor. Both conserved end residues are part of each CDR3. The order of the fields is D gene, clone size, J gene, CDR3 length, V gene, CDR3 DNA, CDR3 protein. The D gene is left open where the match is weak. Only some rows state a clone size, as once, few, many or a class for expanded clones.

D: NA; size: NA; J: TRBJ2-7; length: 11; V: TRBV7-9; DNA: TGTGCCAGCACCCGAGGGGAGGGGGAGTACTTC; CDR3: CASTRGEGEYF
D: NA; size: NA; J: TRBJ2-7; length: 13; V: TRBV5-1; DNA: TGCGCCAGCAGCTCGGAGGGGTGGAACGAGCAGTACTTC; CDR3: CASSSEGWNEQYF
D: NA; size: NA; J: TRBJ2-7; length: 12; V: TRBV6-5; DNA: TGTGCCAGCAGTTCTGACTTGCGGGAGCAGTACTTC; CDR3: CASSSDLREQYF
D: TRBD1; size: NA; J: TRBJ2-7; length: 15; V: TRBV18; DNA: TGTGCCAGCTCACCACAGGGGGCTAAAGCTTACGAGCAGTACTTC; CDR3: CASSPQGAKAYEQYF
D: NA; size: NA; J: TRBJ2-3; length: 14; V: TRBV29-1; DNA: TGCAGCGCCCCCTCCCAGGGCAGCACAGATACGCAGTATTTT; CDR3: CSAPSQGSTDTQYF
D: NA; size: NA; J: TRBJ2-1; length: 11; V: TRBV11-3; DNA: TGTGCCAGCAGCTCGGACAATGAGCAGTTCTTC; CDR3: CASSSDNEQFF
D: NA; size: NA; J: TRBJ1-1; length: 13; V: TRBV6-5; DNA: TGTGCCAGCAGGCCCACAGGGCGGTTTGAAGCTTTCTTT; CDR3: CASRPTGRFEAFF
D: TRBD2; size: NA; J: TRBJ2-3; length: 16; V: TRBV5-6; DNA: TGTGCCAGCAGCTTTGAGCGGGGGTTTTACACAGATACGCAGTATTTT; CDR3: CASSFERGFYTDTQYF
D: TRBD1; size: NA; J: TRBJ2-5; length: 14; V: TRBV7-3; DNA: TGTGCCAGCAGCTCGGGACAGGGCGCGGAGACCCAGTACTTC; CDR3: CASSSGQGAETQYF
D: NA; size: NA; J: TRBJ1-6; length: 18; V: TRBV9; DNA: TGTGCCAGCAGCCCCGTGGGGGGGGGAGGACGGGGTAATTCACCCCTCCACTTT; CDR3: CASSPVGGGGRGNSPLHF
D: NA; size: once; J: TRBJ2-7; length: 13; V: TRBV30; DNA: TGTGCCTGGAGTGGGGGCAATATAGTCGAGCAGTACTTC; CDR3: CAWSGGNIVEQYF
D: TRBD1; size: NA; J: TRBJ2-1; length: 16; V: TRBV27; DNA: TGTGCCAGCAGTTTACGGCGTCGACAGGGATTGGGTGAGCAGTTCTTC; CDR3: CASSLRRRQGLGEQFF
D: TRBD1; size: once; J: TRBJ1-1; length: 16; V: TRBV5-1; DNA: TGCGCCAGCAGCTTGAATTACCGGGACAGGGGGGAGGAAGCTTTCTTT; CDR3: CASSLNYRDRGEEAFF
D: TRBD1; size: medium-sized; J: TRBJ1-2; length: 15; V: TRBV6-1; DNA: TGTGCCAGCAGTGAAGTGGACAGGTCTGGCTATGGCTACACCTTC; CDR3: CASSEVDRSGYGYTF
D: TRBD2; size: NA; J: TRBJ2-3; length: 17; V: TRBV7-2; DNA: TGTGCCAGCAGCTTAGGGATTCGGGGGGGCGTCACAGATACGCAGTATTTT; CDR3: CASSLGIRGGVTDTQYF
D: TRBD1; size: few; J: TRBJ2-5; length: 15; V: TRBV6-5; DNA: TGTGCCAGCAGTTACTCGAGCAGGGGGCAAGAGACCCAGTACTTC; CDR3: CASSYSSRGQETQYF
D: TRBD1; size: NA; J: TRBJ2-1; length: 13; V: TRBV28; DNA: TGTGCCAGCACCGGGACAGGGGATGGCGAGCAGTTCTTC; CDR3: CASTGTGDGEQFF
D: NA; size: few; J: TRBJ1-5; length: 15; V: TRBV28; DNA: TGTGCCAGCACACCACAGGGTCATAGCAATCAGCCCCAGCATTTT; CDR3: CASTPQGHSNQPQHF
D: TRBD2; size: NA; J: TRBJ2-7; length: 14; V: TRBV5-1; DNA: TGCGCCAGCAGCTTGACTAGCGGGGGGGCCGAGCAGTACTTC; CDR3: CASSLTSGGAEQYF
D: TRBD1; size: NA; J: TRBJ2-7; length: 15; V: TRBV5-6; DNA: TGTGCCAGCAGCTCCGCCGGGACAGGGGCTGCCGAGCAGTACTTC; CDR3: CASSSAGTGAAEQYF
D: TRBD2; size: few; J: TRBJ2-7; length: 17; V: TRBV28; DNA: TGTGCCAGCTTTAGCGGGAAGTCAAAAGGGTTGTCCTACGAGCAGTACTTC; CDR3: CASFSGKSKGLSYEQYF
D: TRBD1; size: NA; J: TRBJ1-1; length: 14; V: TRBV4-3; DNA: TGCGCCAGCAGCCCGAAGACAGGGGGCACTGAAGCTTTCTTT; CDR3: CASSPKTGGTEAFF
D: NA; size: NA; J: TRBJ1-2; length: 12; V: TRBV2; DNA: TGTGCCAGCAGTCACCCACGGTTTGGCTACACCTTC; CDR3: CASSHPRFGYTF
D: TRBD2; size: NA; J: TRBJ2-7; length: 15; V: TRBV5-4; DNA: TGTGCCAGCAGCTTGGAGACTAGCGGGGCGATCGAGCAGTACTTC; CDR3: CASSLETSGAIEQYF
D: TRBD1; size: NA; J: TRBJ1-5; length: 16; V: TRBV7-2; DNA: TGTGCCAGCAGCTTAGAGGGGACAGGGGCAAATCAGCCCCAGCATTTT; CDR3: CASSLEGTGANQPQHF
D: NA; size: NA; J: TRBJ1-3; length: 14; V: TRBV7-3; DNA: TGTGCCAGCAGCCCCGGGACTCCTGGAAACACCATATATTTT; CDR3: CASSPGTPGNTIYF
D: NA; size: few; J: TRBJ1-4; length: 11; V: TRBV10-3; DNA: TGTGCCATCAGGGCGGAAGAAAAACTGTTTTTT; CDR3: CAIRAEEKLFF
D: NA; size: few; J: TRBJ2-2; length: 15; V: TRBV2; DNA: TGTGCCAGCAGACAAACCGACAGGAACACCGGGGAGCTGTTTTTT; CDR3: CASRQTDRNTGELFF
D: TRBD2; size: NA; J: TRBJ2-5; length: 14; V: TRBV2; DNA: TGTGCCAGCTGGGCGGGGGGGACCCAAGAGACCCAGTACTTC; CDR3: CASWAGGTQETQYF
D: NA; size: NA; J: TRBJ2-1; length: 13; V: TRBV6-5; DNA: TGTGCCAGCAGTTCACAGGTATACAATGAGCAGTTCTTC; CDR3: CASSSQVYNEQFF
D: NA; size: NA; J: TRBJ2-7; length: 12; V: TRBV29-1; DNA: TGCAGCCTAAAAACCAGGGGTAACGAGCAGTACTTC; CDR3: CSLKTRGNEQYF
D: NA; size: NA; J: TRBJ1-2; length: 14; V: TRBV7-9; DNA: TGTGCCAGCAGCTCTCGACAGGAAAACTATGGCTACACCTTC; CDR3: CASSSRQENYGYTF
D: TRBD2; size: NA; J: TRBJ2-2; length: 17; V: TRBV30; DNA: TGTGCCTGGAGCCCGTCGGTGAGCGGGAGATGGACCGGGGAGCTGTTTTTT; CDR3: CAWSPSVSGRWTGELFF
D: TRBD2; size: NA; J: TRBJ2-7; length: 16; V: TRBV28; DNA: TGTGCCAGCAGTTTGCCCCCGGGGGGGGGAACCTACGAGCAGTACTTC; CDR3: CASSLPPGGGTYEQYF
D: TRBD2; size: NA; J: TRBJ2-1; length: 15; V: TRBV7-2; DNA: TGTGCCAGCAGTTTAGCGGGAGACCACCACAATGAGCAGTTCTTC; CDR3: CASSLAGDHHNEQFF
D: NA; size: NA; J: TRBJ1-2; length: 14; V: TRBV28; DNA: TGTGCCAGCAGTTTAGCCCCCAGAAACTATGGCTACACCTTC; CDR3: CASSLAPRNYGYTF
D: TRBD1; size: NA; J: TRBJ2-5; length: 13; V: TRBV6-6; DNA: TGTGCCGGCCGTAGAGGGGGCGCTGAGACCCAGTACTTC; CDR3: CAGRRGGAETQYF
D: TRBD2; size: NA; J: TRBJ2-7; length: 16; V: TRBV7-9; DNA: TGTGCCAGCAGCTTTACTAGCGGGGGGGGTAAGGTCGAGCAGTACTTC; CDR3: CASSFTSGGGKVEQYF
D: TRBD1; size: NA; J: TRBJ1-5; length: 21; V: TRBV23-1; DNA: TGCGCCAGCAGTCAATTCGCGACAGGGAGTTCCCAAACACATAGCAATCAGCCCCAGCATTTT; CDR3: CASSQFATGSSQTHSNQPQHF
D: NA; size: NA; J: TRBJ1-2; length: 13; V: TRBV6-1; DNA: TGTGCCAGCAGCAATCGGGGGAACTATGGCTACACCTTC; CDR3: CASSNRGNYGYTF
D: TRBD1; size: NA; J: TRBJ1-1; length: 15; V: TRBV28; DNA: TGTGCCAGCAGTTCTACAGGGGCTGGGTCTTCCGAAGCTTTCTTT; CDR3: CASSSTGAGSSEAFF
D: NA; size: NA; J: TRBJ1-5; length: 13; V: TRBV6-1; DNA: TGTGCCAGCAGTGCCTCCGACAGTCAGCCCCAGCATTTT; CDR3: CASSASDSQPQHF
D: NA; size: NA; J: TRBJ1-2; length: 13; V: TRBV7-9; DNA: TGTGCCAGCAGCTTAGGCGGAAACTATGGCTACACCTTC; CDR3: CASSLGGNYGYTF
D: NA; size: NA; J: TRBJ2-2; length: 15; V: TRBV9; DNA: TGTGCCAGCAGCGCCCAAGGAGCGAACACCGGGGAGCTGTTTTTT; CDR3: CASSAQGANTGELFF
D: TRBD2; size: NA; J: TRBJ2-2; length: 18; V: TRBV18; DNA: TGTGCCAGCTCATCTTCGATGGGGCTAGCGGGCAGCACCGGGGAGCTGTTTTTT; CDR3: CASSSSMGLAGSTGELFF
D: NA; size: NA; J: TRBJ2-7; length: 16; V: TRBV21-1; DNA: TGTGCCAGCAGCAAAAAGGGGGGGGGCAGCGACTACGAGCAGTACTTC; CDR3: CASSKKGGGSDYEQYF
D: NA; size: NA; J: TRBJ2-7; length: 13; V: TRBV9; DNA: TGTGCCAGCAGCGACAGGGAGAGGGATGAGCAGTACTTC; CDR3: CASSDRERDEQYF
D: TRBD1; size: NA; J: TRBJ2-7; length: 16; V: TRBV2; DNA: TGTGCCAGCCCCAAGGACAGGGGATTAATGGGGTACGAGCAGTACTTC; CDR3: CASPKDRGLMGYEQYF
D: NA; size: NA; J: TRBJ2-2; length: 15; V: TRBV7-9; DNA: TGTGCCAGCAGCTTAGCAGGGGGGGACACCGGGGAGCTGTTTTTT; CDR3: CASSLAGGDTGELFF
D: TRBD1; size: NA; J: TRBJ1-2; length: 13; V: TRBV7-2; DNA: TGTGCCAGCAGCTCGCGACAGGGGCTTGGCTACACCTTC; CDR3: CASSSRQGLGYTF
D: NA; size: NA; J: TRBJ2-3; length: 14; V: TRBV7-2; DNA: TGTGCCAGCAGCTTACGGGGGGCCACAGATACGCAGTATTTT; CDR3: CASSLRGATDTQYF